These 12 T cell receptor beta chains were sequenced from one sample in a study of shared clonotypes between healthy human individuals. Clones were sequenced by immunoSEQ multiplex PCR, and TCRdb holds only the in-frame ones, with some missing. The top ten hold 0.37% of the sample, which has 2,500,000 or so clones, approximately 90% seen once. The sequencing input was naive CD4+ T cells from PBMCs. Subset: CD45RA+ positively selected. These TCRs come from a man aged 18 to 29 in good health. Some clones in this sample may be carry-over from other donors' samples.

The genes are TRBV7-9 and TRBJ1-2, with D hard to call. V dropped 6 bases and J dropped 6 bases, with 14 bases sitting between them. In germline, CDR1 is SEHNR, CDR2 FQNEAQ (reference sequence). The length of the CDR3 is 13 residues. The CDR3 spells CASSREGFHGYTF. CDR3 nucleotides: TGTGCCAGCAGTCGCGAGGGTTTTCATGGCTACACCTTC.

The gene calls are TRBV28 and TRBJ2-1; no clear D gene. V shed 4 bases and J shed 7 bases, with 14 bases lying between them. Germline V gene data show CDR1 as MDHEN and CDR2 as SYDVKM. The CDR3 consists of 14 residues. The CDR3 reads CASSSPVPGNEQFF. The CDR3 coding sequence is TGTGCCAGCAGTTCCCCGGTTCCTGGGAATGAGCAGTTCTTC.

V gene TRBV18 combines with J gene TRBJ1-5; 11 positions match TRBD1. The germline V gene encodes CDR1 KGHSH and CDR2 LQKENI. CDR3 length equals 18 residues. The ends lost 4 bases at V and 0 bases at J; junction bases unmatched: 8. The CDR3 loop is CASSQRDRGTISNQPQHF. The DNA of the CDR3 is TGTGCCAGCTCACAACGGGACAGGGGGACCATTAGCAATCAGCCCCAGCATTTT.

Worth noting for this clone: The sample holds other DNA sequences that translate to the same CDR3. The chain recombines TRBV5-1 with TRBJ1-5; unclear D gene. The ends were cut back, 0 bases at V and 1 base at J, with 8 bases in the middle. This CDR3 has 15 amino acids. Germline V gene sequence: CDR1 SGHRS, CDR2 YFSETQ. The DNA of the CDR3 is TGCGCCAGCAGCTTGGAATCGGGGAGCAATCAGCCCCAGCATTTT. This sequence encodes CASSLESGSNQPQHF. Using reference TRBV5-1 and TRBJ1-5 for the parts outside the CDR3, the full variable domain is KAGVTQTPRYLIKTRGQQVTLSCSPISGHRSVSWYQQTPGQGLQFLFEYFSETQRNKGNFPGRFSGRQFSNSRSEMNVSTLELGDSALYLCASSLESGSNQPQHFGDGTRLSIL.

The gene calls are TRBV5-4 and TRBJ2-1; TRBD2 matches at 11 bases. CDR3 length: 15 amino acids. CDR1 SGHNT and CDR2 YYREEE come from the germline V gene (reference sequence). With 5 bases clipped from V and 10 bases from J, the junction kept 11 bases outside the gene matches. CDR3 protein: CASRPLAGGPPEQFF. The CDR3 coding sequence is TGTGCCAGCAGGCCGCTAGCGGGAGGCCCCCCGGAGCAGTTCTTC.

The V gene is TRBV2, the J gene TRBJ2-1; 9 bases fit TRBD2. V dropped 7 bases and J dropped 7; count of bases not matched to a gene: 11. The CDR3 extends over 15 amino acids. CDR1 is SNHLY, CDR2 FYNNEI, per germline. The DNA for the CDR3 is TGTGCCAGCAACCGCGAGCGGGGGGTTAAGAATGAGCAGTTCTTC. Translated, it gives CASNRERGVKNEQFF.

This chain connects TRBV27 to TRBJ1-2; no definite D call. Germline CDR1 and CDR2: MNHEY and SMNVEV (reference sequence). The CDR3 is 14 amino acids. V lost 6 bases, J lost 5 bases, and 16 bases lay in between. CDR3 loop: CASRATGVGYGYTF. The CDR3 nucleotides read TGTGCCAGCAGAGCGACTGGGGTTGGGTATGGCTACACCTTC.

The J gene is TRBJ2-1, the V gene TRBV27; D is uncertain. Trimming removed 1 base at V and 0 bases at J, with 10 bases between. Germline assignment: CDR1 MNHEY and CDR2 SMNVEV (reference sequence). This CDR3 has 16 amino acids. CDR3 sequence: CASSLFGRNSYNEQFF. The CDR3 DNA follows: TGTGCCAGCAGTTTATTTGGCCGAAACTCCTACAATGAGCAGTTCTTC.

In its sample, this clone was seen once. V usage is TRBV18 and J usage is TRBJ2-7; D is possibly TRBD2 (6 bases). V was clipped by 6 bases and J by 0 bases, with 15 bases between them. The CDR3 runs 15 residues. Looked up from germline, CDR1 is KGHSH and CDR2 is LQKENI. The chain's CDR3 is CASSRNGGTSYEQYF. DNA for the CDR3: TGTGCCAGCTCCCGGAATGGCGGGACCTCCTACGAGCAGTACTTC.

The CDR3 DNA follows: TGTGCCAGCAGCTCTGCGGGAGGCTCCTACAATGAGCAGTTCTTC. The encoded protein is CASSSAGGSYNEQFF. The chain links TRBV7-2 to TRBJ2-1; 8 nucleotides agree with TRBD2. Germline V gene data show CDR1 as SGHTA and CDR2 as FQGNSA. After removal of 4 bases from V and 0 bases from J, the junction contained 2 bases not matched to a gene. There are 15 residues in the CDR3.

The chain carries TRBV18 and TRBJ2-1; TRBD2 aligns across 7 bases. The V gene end was trimmed by 2 bases and the J gene end by 0 bases; junction bases not matched to a gene: 4. The CDR3 sequence is 16 residues long. Germline CDR1 is KGHSH and CDR2 is LQKENI. The CDR3: CASSPYLADSYNEQFF. The CDR3 DNA is TGTGCCAGCTCACCATACCTAGCGGACTCCTACAATGAGCAGTTCTTC.

This chain joins TRBV5-1 and TRBJ2-5, with a weak D call TRBD1 (5 bases). V shed 0 bases and J shed 4 bases, with 16 bases lying between them. The CDR3 totals 16 residues. Germline loops: CDR1 SGHRS, CDR2 YFSETQ. DNA of the CDR3: TGCGCCAGCAGCTTGGAGGGGCCACCGTCTCGAGAGACCCAGTACTTC. Translating gives CASSLEGPPSRETQYF.